This TCR beta chain comes out of a study of cytomegalovirus exposure and HLA in healthy donors. Study outcomes and limitations: The authors listed approximately 150 TCR beta chains as cytomegalovirus-associated.

To note about this clone: What it binds is unknown.

TCRdb keeps only in-frame clones here, not all; method: immunoSEQ multiplex PCR. This repertoire shows 90,000 to 150,000 clones, 85% to 90% found once; its top ten account for 2.1%. The clonotype originates from a woman aged 25 to 39 in good health and CMV-seronegative. The sequenced sample was PBMCs.

The CDR3 here is CASSYTGGSNQPQHF. CDR3 nucleotides: TGTGCCAGCAGTTATACGGGGGGTAGCAATCAGCCCCAGCATTTT. V is TRBV6-5 and J is TRBJ1-5; maybe TRBD1 (5 bases). The CDR3 covers 15 residues. The germline V gene encodes CDR1 MNHEY and CDR2 SVGAGI. The ends were cut back, 3 bases at V and 0 bases at J, with 9 bases in the middle.